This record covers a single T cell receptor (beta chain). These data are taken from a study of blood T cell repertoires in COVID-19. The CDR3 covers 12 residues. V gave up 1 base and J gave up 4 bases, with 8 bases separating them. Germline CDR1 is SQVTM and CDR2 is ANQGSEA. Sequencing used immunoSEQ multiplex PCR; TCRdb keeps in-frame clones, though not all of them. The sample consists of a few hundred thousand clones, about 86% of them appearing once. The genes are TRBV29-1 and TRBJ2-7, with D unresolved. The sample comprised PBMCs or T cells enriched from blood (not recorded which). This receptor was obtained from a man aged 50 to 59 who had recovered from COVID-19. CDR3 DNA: TGCAGCGTTGAAGTCTTCGGGTACGAGCAGTACTTC. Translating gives CSVEVFGYEQYF.